The 20 T cell receptor beta chains below come from one sample, sequenced in a study of T-cell reconstitution after alpha-beta-depleted transplantation in children. It was with unique molecular identifiers that the TCRbeta library was prepared. Each CDR3 protein gets one entry after TCRdb re-called the PCR reads with MiXCR. The sample lists about 230,000 distinct CDR3 sequences; approximately 11% were seen once. This specimen consisted of PBMCs, obtained before TCRalphabeta/CD19-depleted stem cell transplant. All receptors derive from a child younger than two with acute myeloid leukemia, due to receive a stem cell transplant.

Note on this clonotype: Sequence at one end of the junction differs from germline and may be a read error. The V call is TRBV4-2, the J call TRBJ2-7, with D hard to call. The CDR3 length is 13 residues. Per germline, CDR1 LGHNA and CDR2 YNFKEQ. CDR3 nucleotide sequence: TGTGCCAGCAGCCCCGGGCCGTCCTGCGAGCAGTACTTC. The encoded protein is CASSPGPSCEQYF.

Many counts were recorded for this clonotype. The chain has TRBV5-1 and TRBJ2-7, with D possibly being TRBD1 or TRBD2 (6 bases each). Trimming took 7 bases from V and 0 from J, leaving 17 bases between them. The germline gives CDR1 SGHRS, CDR2 YFSETQ. The CDR3 loop spans 15 amino acids. In DNA form, the CDR3 reads TGCGCCAGCTACCCCGGAGGGGGAAGCTCCTACGAGCAGTACTTC. Its protein is CASYPGGGSSYEQYF.

This chain links TRBV5-1 with TRBJ1-3; TRBD1 is a possible D gene (6 bases). Trimming left V 3 bases short and J 0 bases short, with 10 bases between. This CDR3 spans 15 amino acids. Germline assignment: CDR1 SGHRS and CDR2 YFSETQ. The CDR3 nucleotides read TGCGCCAGCAGCTCGACAGGAGACTCTGGAAACACCATATATTTT. Its translation is CASSSTGDSGNTIYF. The variable domain in full, with the rest retrieved from reference TRBV5-1 and TRBJ1-3, is KAGVTQTPRYLIKTRGQQVTLSCSPISGHRSVSWYQQTPGQGLQFLFEYFSETQRNKGNFPGRFSGRQFSNSRSEMNVSTLELGDSALYLCASSSTGDSGNTIYFGEGSWLTVV.

Ten or more counts support this clonotype. This rearrangement joins TRBV2 to TRBJ2-3; 9 bases fit TRBD2. The CDR3 contains 15 residues. With 6 bases clipped from V and 4 bases from J, the junction kept 8 bases outside the gene matches. CDR1 and CDR2 from the germline V gene are SNHLY and FYNNEI. CDR3 DNA sequence: TGTGCCAGCAGGAGTGCGGGGGGGCGGGCAGATACGCAGTATTTT. It encodes CASRSAGGRADTQYF.

This chain connects TRBV21-1 to TRBJ2-7; the table's D gene call, TRBD1, was not cross checked with the DNA. TRBV21-1 is a listed pseudogene. The CDR3 length is 15 residues. CDR3 in DNA: TGTGCCAGCAGCAAGTGGGTGGGGGTTACCTACGAGCAGTACTTC. It codes for CASSKWVGVTYEQYF.

This chain uses TRBV18 with TRBJ2-2; unclear D gene. Germline lookup yields CDR1 KGHSH and CDR2 LQKENI. V lost 4 bases and J lost 1, with 10 bases in between. CDR3 length: 15 amino acids. CDR3 loop: CASSLQPQNTGELFF. The DNA of the CDR3 is TGTGCCAGCTCACTCCAGCCTCAGAACACCGGGGAGCTGTTTTTT. The full variable domain, completed using reference TRBV18 and TRBJ2-2, is NAGVMQNPRHLVRRRGQEARLRCSPMKGHSHVYWYRQLPEEGLKFMVYLQKENIIDESGMPKERFSAEFPKEGPSILRIQQVVRGDSAAYFCASSLQPQNTGELFFGEGSRLTVL.

This clonotype was observed many times. The genes are TRBV7-2 and TRBJ2-7; the D call may be TRBD1 or TRBD2 (5 bases each). The germline gives CDR1 SGHTA, CDR2 FQGNSA. CDR3 size: 15 residues. Between the trimmed V and J ends, which lost 5 bases and 6 bases, there was a span of 20 bases. CDR3: CASSDGLPGDREQYF. CDR3 in DNA: TGTGCCAGCAGCGACGGGCTTCCCGGGGACCGCGAGCAGTACTTC.

This clonotype was detected many times. This chain connects TRBV11-1 to TRBJ2-7; the D call may be TRBD1 or TRBD2 (5 bases each). There are 13 residues in the CDR3. CDR1 is SGHAT and CDR2 is FQDESV in the germline V gene (reference sequence). With 1 base removed from V and 7 bases from J, the gap between germline ends came to 11 bases. CDR3 region: CASSLDTRGEQYF. CDR3 coding DNA: TGTGCCAGCAGCTTAGATACTAGGGGAGAGCAGTACTTC.

This clonotype appeared many times. The genes are TRBV5-1 and TRBJ2-1; 11 positions match TRBD2. Losses at the gene ends were 4 bases for V and 8 bases for J; bases not matched to a gene: 5. Germline CDR1 reads SGHRS; CDR2 reads YFSETQ. The CDR3 extends over 14 amino acids. The CDR3 nucleotides read TGCGCCAGCAGCGCGTTTAGCGGGGGGGATGAGCAGTTCTTC. This encodes CASSAFSGGDEQFF.

This clonotype was recorded at least ten times. The chain carries TRBV19 and TRBJ2-7; D might be TRBD2 (6 bases). This CDR3 contains 14 residues. Germline V gives CDR1 LNHDA, CDR2 SQIVND (reference sequence). The ends were cut back, 5 bases at V and 7 bases at J, with 18 bases in the middle. Here the CDR3 reads CASSGGDFLGEQYF. CDR3 DNA sequence: TGTGCCAGTAGTGGAGGGGACTTCCTAGGGGAGCAGTACTTC.

This clonotype was counted ten times or more. CDR3 in amino acids: CASRKAFDYEQYF. The DNA of the CDR3 is TGTGCCAGTAGGAAGGCGTTTGACTACGAGCAGTACTTC. This chain uses TRBV19 with TRBJ2-7; D unresolved. The CDR3 is 13 residues long. The V end lost 6 bases, the J end lost 3 bases, and 12 bases lay between the germline ends. Germline loops: CDR1 LNHDA, CDR2 SQIVND (reference sequence).

This clonotype came up many times. This sequence joins TRBV4-2 and TRBJ2-2, with unresolved D. This CDR3 comprises 14 residues. V was cut by 0 bases and J by 1 base, with 3 bases left in between. The germline gives CDR1 LGHNA, CDR2 YNFKEQ. CDR3 bases: TGTGCCAGCAGCCAAGATTGGAACACCGGGGAGCTGTTTTTT. Amino acid sequence: CASSQDWNTGELFF.

Many counts were recorded for this clonotype. The gene calls are TRBV5-6 and TRBJ2-1, with 9 bases aligning to TRBD2. Per the germline V gene, CDR1 is SGHDT and CDR2 is YYEEEE. The trim removed 3 bases at V and 9 bases at J, leaving 7 bases unmatched. The CDR3 loop spans 14 amino acids. The CDR3 reads CASSSGSGGFEQFF. DNA for the CDR3: TGTGCCAGCAGCTCCGGAAGCGGGGGGTTTGAGCAGTTCTTC.

This clonotype was counted at least ten times. J is TRBJ1-1 and V is TRBV6-5; D remains unclear. This CDR3 spans 14 amino acids. The germline V gene has CDR1 MNHEY and CDR2 SVGAGI. With 0 bases removed from V and 1 base from J, the gap between germline ends came to 6 bases. Here the CDR3 reads CASSYSKRNTEAFF. CDR3 nucleotides: TGTGCCAGCAGTTACTCGAAGAGGAACACTGAAGCTTTCTTT.

This clonotype was found many times. The chain is built from TRBV20-1 and TRBJ2-1; 15 bases are shared with TRBD2. With 3 bases clipped from V and 6 bases from J, the junction kept 6 bases outside the gene matches. CDR3 length: 16 residues. The V gene's germline CDR1 is DFQATT and CDR2 SNEGSKA (reference sequence). This chain's CDR3 is CSASRTSGGASNEQFF. As DNA, the CDR3 is TGCAGTGCTAGTCGGACTAGCGGGGGGGCGTCCAATGAGCAGTTCTTC.

This clonotype showed up many times. The V call is TRBV12-3 or TRBV12-4, the J call TRBJ1-5; TRBD1 might be the D (5 bases). Trimming took off 3 bases at V and 3 bases at J, with 9 bases between the two ends. The CDR3 has 14 residues. The CDR3, as DNA: TGTGCCAGCAGTTTCTCGGGACCCAATCAGCCCCAGCATTTT. This codes for CASSFSGPNQPQHF.

On this clonotype itself: A much larger clone sits a single nucleotide away, making a read error possible. The V call is TRBV5-6, the J call TRBJ2-1; 14 nucleotides agree with TRBD2. The CDR3 has 18 amino acids. Germline trimming cut 4 bases from V and 8 bases from J; bases unmatched to any gene: 14. Germline CDR1 reads SGHDT; CDR2 reads YYEEEE. The CDR3 protein is CASSNPTGTSGSSHEQFF. CDR3 DNA: TGTGCCAGCAGCAACCCAACCGGGACTAGCGGGAGTAGCCATGAGCAGTTCTTC.

This clonotype has a count of ten or more. This rearrangement joins TRBV4-3 to TRBJ2-3, with a tentative D call TRBD2 (5 bases). Germline CDR1 reads LGHNA; CDR2 reads YSLEER. The CDR3 spans 17 residues. Deletions cut 2 bases from V and 0 bases from J, with 15 bases between. CDR3 in amino acids: CASSQRPAGPSTDTQYF. The CDR3 coding sequence is TGCGCCAGCAGCCAACGCCCCGCGGGCCCCAGCACAGATACGCAGTATTTT.

This clonotype was detected ten times or more. The rearrangement uses TRBV28 and TRBJ2-1; the D gene is possibly TRBD1 (6 bases). V dropped 5 bases and J dropped 4 bases, with 9 bases sitting between them. Germline CDR1 MDHEN, CDR2 SYDVKM. This CDR3 is 13 amino acids long. The CDR3 here is CASSHRAYNEQFF. The CDR3 DNA is TGTGCCAGCAGTCACAGGGCGTACAATGAGCAGTTCTTC.

This clonotype was counted ten times or more. The chain is built from TRBV5-1 and TRBJ1-1; possible D gene TRBD1, 6 bases. Germline CDR1 SGHRS, CDR2 YFSETQ. The CDR3 runs to 16 residues. V shed 0 bases and J shed 0 bases, with 12 bases lying between them. The CDR3 DNA reads TGCGCCAGCAGCTTGGCGGGAGGACAGCTGAACACTGAAGCTTTCTTT. Amino acids: CASSLAGGQLNTEAFF.